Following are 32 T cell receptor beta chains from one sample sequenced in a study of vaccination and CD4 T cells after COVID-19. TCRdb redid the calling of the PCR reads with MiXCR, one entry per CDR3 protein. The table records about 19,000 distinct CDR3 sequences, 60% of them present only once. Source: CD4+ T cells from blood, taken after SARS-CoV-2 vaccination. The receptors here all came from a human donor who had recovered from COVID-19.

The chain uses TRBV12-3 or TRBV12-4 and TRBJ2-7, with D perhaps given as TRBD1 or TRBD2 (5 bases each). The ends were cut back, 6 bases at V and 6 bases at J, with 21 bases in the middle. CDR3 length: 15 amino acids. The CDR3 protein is CASSINQRGVVEQYF. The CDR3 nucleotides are TGTGCCAGCAGCATCAACCAGAGGGGTGTTGTCGAGCAGTACTTC.

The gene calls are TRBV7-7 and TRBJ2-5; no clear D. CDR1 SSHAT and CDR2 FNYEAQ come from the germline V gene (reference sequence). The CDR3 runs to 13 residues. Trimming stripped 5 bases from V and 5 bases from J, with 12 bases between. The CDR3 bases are TGTGCCAGCAGCGTAATTCGGAGTGAGACCCAGTACTTC. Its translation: CASSVIRSETQYF.

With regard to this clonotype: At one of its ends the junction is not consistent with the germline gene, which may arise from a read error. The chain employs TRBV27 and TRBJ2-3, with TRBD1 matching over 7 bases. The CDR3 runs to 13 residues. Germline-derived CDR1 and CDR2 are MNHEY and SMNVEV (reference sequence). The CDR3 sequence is CASSLKGGRGLHF. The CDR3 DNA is TGTGCCAGCAGTTTAAAAGGGGGCCGGGGTTTGCATTTT.

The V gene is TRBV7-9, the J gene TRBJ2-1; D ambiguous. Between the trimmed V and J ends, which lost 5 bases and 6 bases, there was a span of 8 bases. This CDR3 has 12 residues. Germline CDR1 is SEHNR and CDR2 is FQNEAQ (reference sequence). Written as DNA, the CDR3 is TGTGCCAGCAGCACGGATTCCAATGAGCAGTTCTTC. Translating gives CASSTDSNEQFF.

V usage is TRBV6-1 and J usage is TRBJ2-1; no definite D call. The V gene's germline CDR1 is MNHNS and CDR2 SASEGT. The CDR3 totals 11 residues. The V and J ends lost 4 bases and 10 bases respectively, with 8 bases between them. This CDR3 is CASSALLEQFF. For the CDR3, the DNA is TGTGCCAGCAGTGCCTTATTAGAGCAGTTCTTC.

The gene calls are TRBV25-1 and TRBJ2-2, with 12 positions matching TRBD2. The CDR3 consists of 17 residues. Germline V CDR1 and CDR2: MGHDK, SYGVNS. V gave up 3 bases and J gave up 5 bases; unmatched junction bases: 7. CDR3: CASSDPSSGRGTGELFF. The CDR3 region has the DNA TGTGCCAGCAGTGATCCCTCTAGCGGGAGGGGTACCGGGGAGCTGTTTTTT.

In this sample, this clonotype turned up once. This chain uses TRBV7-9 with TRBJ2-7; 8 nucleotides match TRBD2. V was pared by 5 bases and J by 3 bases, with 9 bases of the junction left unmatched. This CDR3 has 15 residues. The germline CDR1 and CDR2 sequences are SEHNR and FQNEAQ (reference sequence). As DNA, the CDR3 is TGTGCCAGCAGCCTACCCTCGGGGGGGATCTACGAGCAGTACTTC. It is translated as CASSLPSGGIYEQYF.

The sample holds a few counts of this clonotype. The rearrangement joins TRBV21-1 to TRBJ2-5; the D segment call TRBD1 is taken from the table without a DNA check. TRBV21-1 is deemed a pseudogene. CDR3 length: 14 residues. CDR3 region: CASSKGGQQETQYF. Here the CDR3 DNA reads TGTGCCAGCAGCAAAGGGGGACAGCAAGAGACCCAGTACTTC.

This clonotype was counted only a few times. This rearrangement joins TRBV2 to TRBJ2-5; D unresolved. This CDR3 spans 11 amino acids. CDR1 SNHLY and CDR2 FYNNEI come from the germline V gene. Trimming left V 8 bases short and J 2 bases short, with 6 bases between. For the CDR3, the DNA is TGTGCCAGCCCAGGACAAGAGACCCAGTACTTC. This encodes CASPGQETQYF. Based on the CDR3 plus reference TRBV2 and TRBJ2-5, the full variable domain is EPEVTQTPSHQVTQMGQEVILRCVPISNHLYFYWYRQILGQKVEFLVSFYNNEISEKSEIFDDQFSVERPDGSNFTLKIRSTKLEDSAMYFCASPGQETQYFGPGTRLLVL.

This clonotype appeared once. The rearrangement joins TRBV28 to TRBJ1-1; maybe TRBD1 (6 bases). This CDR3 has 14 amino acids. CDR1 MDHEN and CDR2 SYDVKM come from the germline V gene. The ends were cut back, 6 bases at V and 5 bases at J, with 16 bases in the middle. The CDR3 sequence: CASRASGAPTEAFF. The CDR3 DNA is TGTGCCAGCAGGGCCTCGGGGGCGCCAACTGAAGCTTTCTTT.

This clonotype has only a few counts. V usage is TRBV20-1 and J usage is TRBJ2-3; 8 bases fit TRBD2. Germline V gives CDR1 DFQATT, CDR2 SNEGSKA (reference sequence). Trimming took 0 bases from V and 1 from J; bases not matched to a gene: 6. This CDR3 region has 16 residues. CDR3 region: CSARDAGRAGTDTQYF. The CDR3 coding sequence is TGCAGTGCTAGAGATGCCGGGAGGGCCGGCACAGATACGCAGTATTTT.

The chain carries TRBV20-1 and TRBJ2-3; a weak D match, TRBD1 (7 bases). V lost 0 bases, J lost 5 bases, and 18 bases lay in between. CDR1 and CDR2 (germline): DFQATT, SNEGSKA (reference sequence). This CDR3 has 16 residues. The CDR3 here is CSARDLEGAVLDTQYF. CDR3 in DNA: TGCAGTGCTAGAGATCTGGAGGGGGCGGTTTTAGATACGCAGTATTTT.

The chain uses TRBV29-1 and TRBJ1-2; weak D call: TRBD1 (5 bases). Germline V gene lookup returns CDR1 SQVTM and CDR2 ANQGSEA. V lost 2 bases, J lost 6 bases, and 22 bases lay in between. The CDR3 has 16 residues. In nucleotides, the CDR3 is TGCAGCGTTGAAAGCGGGACGATGACTTATTCAGATGGCTACACCTTC. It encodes CSVESGTMTYSDGYTF.

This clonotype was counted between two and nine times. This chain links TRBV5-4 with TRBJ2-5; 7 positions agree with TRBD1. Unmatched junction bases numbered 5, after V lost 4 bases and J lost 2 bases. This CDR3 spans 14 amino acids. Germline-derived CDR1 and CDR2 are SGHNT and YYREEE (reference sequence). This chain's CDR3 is CASSHLTGQETQYF. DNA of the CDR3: TGTGCCAGCAGCCATCTGACAGGGCAAGAGACCCAGTACTTC.

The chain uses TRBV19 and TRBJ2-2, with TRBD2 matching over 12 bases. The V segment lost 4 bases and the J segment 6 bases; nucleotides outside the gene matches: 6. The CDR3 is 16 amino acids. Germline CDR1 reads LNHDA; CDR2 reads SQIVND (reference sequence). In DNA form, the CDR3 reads TGTGCCAGTAGTAAGACTAGCGGGAGAGGGTCCGGGGAGCTGTTTTTT. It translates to CASSKTSGRGSGELFF.

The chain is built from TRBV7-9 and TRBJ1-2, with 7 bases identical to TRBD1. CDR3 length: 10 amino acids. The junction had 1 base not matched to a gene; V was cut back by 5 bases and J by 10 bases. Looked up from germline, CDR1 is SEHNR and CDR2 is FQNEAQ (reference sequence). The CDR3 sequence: CASSGTVYTF. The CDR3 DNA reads TGTGCCAGCAGCGGGACAGTCTACACCTTC.

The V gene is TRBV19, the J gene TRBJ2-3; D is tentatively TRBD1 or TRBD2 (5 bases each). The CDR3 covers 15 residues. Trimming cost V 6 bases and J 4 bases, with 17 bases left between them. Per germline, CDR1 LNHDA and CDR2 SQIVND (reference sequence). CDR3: CASRLGPRGADTQYF. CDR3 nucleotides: TGTGCCAGTAGATTGGGGCCCCGGGGTGCAGATACGCAGTATTTT.

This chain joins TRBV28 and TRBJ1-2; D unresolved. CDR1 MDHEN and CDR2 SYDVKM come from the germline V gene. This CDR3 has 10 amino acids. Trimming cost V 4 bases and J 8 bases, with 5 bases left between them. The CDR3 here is CASSSFGYTF. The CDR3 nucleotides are TGTGCCAGCAGTTCATTCGGCTACACCTTC.

As DNA, the CDR3 is TGTGCCAGCAGTCCTTCGTACCAAGAGACCCAGTACTTC. This gives the protein CASSPSYQETQYF. This chain links TRBV7-6 with TRBJ2-5; D is unclear. The CDR3 consists of 13 residues. Germline CDR1 reads SGHVS; CDR2 reads FNYEAQ. Trimming removed 6 bases from V and 0 bases from J, with 8 bases in between. The full variable domain, with the rest looked up from reference TRBV7-6 and TRBJ2-5, is GAGVSQSPRYKVTKRGQDVALRCDPISGHVSLYWYRQALGQGPEFLTYFNYEAQQDKSGLPNDRFSAERPEGSISTLTIQRTEQRDSAMYRCASSPSYQETQYFGPGTRLLVL.

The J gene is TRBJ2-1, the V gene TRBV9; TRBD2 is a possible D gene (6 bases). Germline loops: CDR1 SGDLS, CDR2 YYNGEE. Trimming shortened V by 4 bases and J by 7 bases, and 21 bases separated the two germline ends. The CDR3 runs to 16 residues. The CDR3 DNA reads TGTGCCAGCAGCACCATAGCGGACCTAAGAGGGAATGAGCAGTTCTTC. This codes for CASSTIADLRGNEQFF.

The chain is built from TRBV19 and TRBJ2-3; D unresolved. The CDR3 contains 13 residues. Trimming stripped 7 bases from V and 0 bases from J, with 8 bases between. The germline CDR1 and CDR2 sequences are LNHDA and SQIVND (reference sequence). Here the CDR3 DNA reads TGTGCCAGTATGGAGACAAGCACAGATACGCAGTATTTT. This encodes CASMETSTDTQYF.

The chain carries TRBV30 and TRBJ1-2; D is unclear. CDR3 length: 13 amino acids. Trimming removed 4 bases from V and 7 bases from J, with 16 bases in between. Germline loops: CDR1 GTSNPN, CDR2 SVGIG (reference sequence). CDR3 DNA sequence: TGTGCCTGGACAGCCCGATCCGACTCTGGCTACACCTTC. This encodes CAWTARSDSGYTF.

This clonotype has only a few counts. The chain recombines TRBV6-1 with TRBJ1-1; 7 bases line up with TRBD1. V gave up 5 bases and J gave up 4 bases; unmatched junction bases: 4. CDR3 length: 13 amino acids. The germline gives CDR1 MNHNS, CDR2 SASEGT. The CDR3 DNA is TGTGCCAGCAGTACAGGGGTCAGCACTGAAGCTTTCTTT. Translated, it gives CASSTGVSTEAFF.

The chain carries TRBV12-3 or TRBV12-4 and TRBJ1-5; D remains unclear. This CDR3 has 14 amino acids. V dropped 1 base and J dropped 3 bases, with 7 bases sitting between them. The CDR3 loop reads CASSLDAYNQPQHF. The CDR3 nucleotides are TGTGCCAGCAGTTTAGACGCGTACAATCAGCCCCAGCATTTT.

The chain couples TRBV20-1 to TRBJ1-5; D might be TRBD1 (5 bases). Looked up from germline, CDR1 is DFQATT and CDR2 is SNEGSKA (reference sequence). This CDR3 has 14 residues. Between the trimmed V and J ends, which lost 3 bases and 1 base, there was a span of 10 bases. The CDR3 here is CSASFGGSNQPQHF. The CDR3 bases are TGCAGTGCTAGTTTTGGGGGGAGCAATCAGCCCCAGCATTTT.

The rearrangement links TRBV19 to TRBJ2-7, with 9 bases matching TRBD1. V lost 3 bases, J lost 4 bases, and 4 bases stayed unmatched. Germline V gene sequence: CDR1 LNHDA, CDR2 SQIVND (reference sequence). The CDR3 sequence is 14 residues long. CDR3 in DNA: TGTGCCAGTAGTATCGGGACAGGGACATACGAGCAGTACTTC. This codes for CASSIGTGTYEQYF.

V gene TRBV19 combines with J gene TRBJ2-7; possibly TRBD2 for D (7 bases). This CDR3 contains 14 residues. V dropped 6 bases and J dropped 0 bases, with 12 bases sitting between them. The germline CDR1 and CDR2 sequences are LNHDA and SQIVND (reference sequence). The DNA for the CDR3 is TGTGCCAGTAGAGGTGCGGGGGCCTCCTACGAGCAGTACTTC. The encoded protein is CASRGAGASYEQYF.

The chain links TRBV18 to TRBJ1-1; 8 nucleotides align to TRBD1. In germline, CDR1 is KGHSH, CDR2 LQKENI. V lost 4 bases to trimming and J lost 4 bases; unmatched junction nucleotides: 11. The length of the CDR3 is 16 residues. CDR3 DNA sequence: TGTGCCAGCTCACGCCTTAACAGGGGGGTGAGCACTGAAGCTTTCTTT. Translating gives CASSRLNRGVSTEAFF.

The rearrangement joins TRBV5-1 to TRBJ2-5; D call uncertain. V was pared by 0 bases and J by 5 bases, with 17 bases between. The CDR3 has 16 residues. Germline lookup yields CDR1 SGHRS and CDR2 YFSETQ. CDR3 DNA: TGCGCCAGCAGCTTGGGAGGTGGGGTCCTTTCCGAGACCCAGTACTTC. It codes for CASSLGGGVLSETQYF.

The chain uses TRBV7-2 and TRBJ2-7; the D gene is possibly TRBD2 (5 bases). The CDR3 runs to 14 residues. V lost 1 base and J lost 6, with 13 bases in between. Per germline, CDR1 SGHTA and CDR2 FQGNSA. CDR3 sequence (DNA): TGTGCCAGCAGCTTAGTACGTGGACTGGCCGAGCAGTACTTC. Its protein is CASSLVRGLAEQYF.

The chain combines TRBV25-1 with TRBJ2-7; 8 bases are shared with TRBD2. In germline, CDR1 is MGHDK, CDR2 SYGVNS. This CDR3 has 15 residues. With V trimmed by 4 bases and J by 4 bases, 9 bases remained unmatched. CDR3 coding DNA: TGTGCCAGCAGTGTCGGGGGGGGTATCGTATACGAGCAGTACTTC. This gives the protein CASSVGGGIVYEQYF.

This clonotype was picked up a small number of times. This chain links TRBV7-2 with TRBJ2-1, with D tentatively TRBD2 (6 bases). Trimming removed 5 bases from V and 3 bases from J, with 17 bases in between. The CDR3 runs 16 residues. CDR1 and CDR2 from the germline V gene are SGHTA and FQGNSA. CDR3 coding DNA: TGTGCCAGCAGCACTATCCTAGCGCCAAGCTACAATGAGCAGTTCTTC. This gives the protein CASSTILAPSYNEQFF.